The entry that follows covers one T cell receptor beta chain sequence. These data come from a study of blood T cell repertoires in COVID-19. The CDR3 covers 15 residues. With 5 bases removed from V and 4 bases from J, the gap between germline ends came to 15 bases. The germline V gene has CDR1 SGHAT and CDR2 FQNNGV. TCRdb's table, derived via immunoSEQ multiplex PCR, lists solely in-frame clones and lacks some. The repertoire has 50,000 to 75,000 clones, 85% to 95% of them found once; the top ten carry approximately 4.2%. This TCR derives from a man aged 45-65 years with active COVID-19. Material for sequencing was peripheral blood. The chain recombines TRBV11-2 with TRBJ2-1, with D perhaps matching TRBD2 (5 bases). DNA of the CDR3: TGTGCCAGCAGCCCCCTAAGCGGAGGATACAATGAGCAGTTCTTC. As protein: CASSPLSGGYNEQFF.